Included here is one TCR beta chain sequence, with context. This entry comes from a study of blood T cell repertoires in COVID-19. Generated by immunoSEQ multiplex PCR, the TCRdb table keeps only in-frame clones and is missing some. This table holds roughly 180,000 clones, around 87% found once. V was clipped by 3 bases and J by 1 base; unmatched bases: 8. In germline, CDR1 is KGHSH, CDR2 LQKENI. This CDR3 region has 16 residues. This chain joins TRBV18 and TRBJ1-1, with 7 positions matching TRBD1. The receptor comes from a man younger than 30 with acute or convalescent COVID-19. Sequenced material: peripheral blood. CDR3 coding DNA: TGTGCCAGCTCACCCCGACAGGGAATGGAGAACACTGAAGCTTTCTTT. Amino acid sequence: CASSPRQGMENTEAFF.